The 8 T cell receptor beta chains given below trace back to one sample, sequenced in a study of regulatory T cells in long-lasting Graves disease. Time point denoted: newly diagnosed GD, antithyroid drugs for less than 3 months. Construction of the TCR library relied on RNA isolated from PBMCs. The authors built TCR beta libraries using iRepertoire HTBI primers and Arm-PCR of CDR3 regions. TCRdb reprocessed the multiplex PCR reads with MiXCR, giving one entry per CDR3 protein. The data hold about 200,000 distinct CDR3 sequences, with about 17% observed a single time. The sample was peripheral blood mononuclear cells (PBMCs), taken at new diagnosis, from a patient treated with antithyroid drugs. The source of these receptors is a female donor with Graves disease.

This clonotype was observed at least ten times. The chain uses TRBV29-1 and TRBJ2-1, with D perhaps TRBD1 or TRBD2 (5 bases each). The CDR3 is made up of 11 amino acids. Germline CDR1 is SQVTM and CDR2 is ANQGSEA. V was pared by 7 bases and J by 4 bases, with 8 bases between. For the CDR3, the DNA is TGCAGCGGGGGGTTTTACAATGAGCAGTTCTTC. It translates to CSGGFYNEQFF.

This clonotype was seen at least ten times. This chain uses TRBV12-3 or TRBV12-4 with TRBJ2-7; 8 positions match TRBD1. Trimming removed 4 bases from V and 5 bases from J; junction bases left unmatched: 10. The length of the CDR3 is 15 residues. DNA of the CDR3: TGTGCCAGCAGTTCAACAGGGGGAAGCGGTCACGAGCAGTACTTC. This sequence encodes CASSSTGGSGHEQYF.

This clonotype was detected ten times or more. This chain uses TRBV20-1 with TRBJ1-4; no definite D call. This CDR3 is 14 amino acids long. V gave up 3 bases and J gave up 4 bases, with 12 bases separating them. CDR1 is DFQATT and CDR2 is SNEGSKA in the germline V gene (reference sequence). The CDR3 nucleotides are TGCAGTGCTAGTAAGGCGGGGTTTAATGAAAAACTGTTTTTT. Protein sequence: CSASKAGFNEKLFF.

This clonotype appeared many times. V and J are TRBV7-9 and TRBJ2-3; the D is unclear. This CDR3 comprises 14 residues. V was cut by 3 bases and J by 2 bases, with 9 bases left in between. CDR1 and CDR2 (germline): SEHNR, FQNEAQ (reference sequence). The DNA for the CDR3 is TGTGCCAGCAGCTTTAGGGCCGACACAGATACGCAGTATTTT. Protein product: CASSFRADTDTQYF.

Many counts were recorded for this clonotype. DNA for the CDR3: TGTGCCAGTAGGACAGGGGGCGTTCCGCGTGAAAAACTGTTTTTT. It encodes CASRTGGVPREKLFF. The rearrangement uses TRBV19 and TRBJ1-4; 10 bases align to TRBD1. CDR3 length equals 15 residues. CDR1 is LNHDA and CDR2 is SQIVND in the germline V gene (reference sequence). Losses at the gene ends were 6 bases for V and 7 bases for J; bases not matched to a gene: 8.

CDR3 sequence (DNA): TGCAGTGCTAGAGCGATGGGACAGGGGGTTGAGACCCAGTACTTC. This codes for CSARAMGQGVETQYF. This chain uses TRBV20-1 with TRBJ2-5; TRBD1 matches 11 bases. CDR1 and CDR2 (germline): DFQATT, SNEGSKA (reference sequence). This CDR3 is built from 15 residues. V trimming: 1 base; J trimming: 5 bases; junction bases outside the gene matches: 6.

Many counts were recorded for this clonotype. The rearrangement uses TRBV20-1 and TRBJ2-3; D remains unclear. The CDR3 is 10 residues long. Trimming took 3 bases from V and 6 from J, leaving 4 bases between them. Germline-derived CDR1 and CDR2 are DFQATT and SNEGSKA (reference sequence). CDR3 protein: CSASWDTQYF. For the CDR3, the DNA is TGCAGTGCTAGCTGGGATACGCAGTATTTT.

This clonotype occurred many times. The chain combines TRBV5-4 with TRBJ2-1, with 8 bases identical to TRBD2. Losses at the gene ends were 4 bases for V and 5 bases for J; bases not matched to a gene: 11. CDR3 size: 16 residues. Per germline, CDR1 SGHNT and CDR2 YYREEE (reference sequence). In DNA, the CDR3 is TGTGCCAGCAGCCGAGGGGGTACTAGCGGAGACAATGAGCAGTTCTTC. Protein sequence: CASSRGGTSGDNEQFF.